This TCR beta chain was observed in a study of T cell changes during pregnancy in multiple sclerosis. V shed 7 bases, J shed 3 bases, and the junction held 8 bases outside the gene matches. The CDR3 is 15 amino acids. The germline gives CDR1 MNHNY, CDR2 SVGAGI (reference sequence). The protocol was immunoSEQ multiplex PCR, while the TCRdb copy is restricted to in-frame clones and leaves out a portion. Counted here are 17,000 or so clones, approximately 96% occurring once; the ten biggest clones make up under 0.9%. This specimen was peripheral blood, taken in the third trimester of pregnancy. The sequence came from a female donor with multiple sclerosis, enrolled in a pregnancy study. J is TRBJ2-3 and V is TRBV6-6; 9 nucleotides match TRBD2. The CDR3 DNA follows: TGTGCCAGCAACATAGCGGGAGCCCCGACAGATACGCAGTATTTT. Its translation: CASNIAGAPTDTQYF.